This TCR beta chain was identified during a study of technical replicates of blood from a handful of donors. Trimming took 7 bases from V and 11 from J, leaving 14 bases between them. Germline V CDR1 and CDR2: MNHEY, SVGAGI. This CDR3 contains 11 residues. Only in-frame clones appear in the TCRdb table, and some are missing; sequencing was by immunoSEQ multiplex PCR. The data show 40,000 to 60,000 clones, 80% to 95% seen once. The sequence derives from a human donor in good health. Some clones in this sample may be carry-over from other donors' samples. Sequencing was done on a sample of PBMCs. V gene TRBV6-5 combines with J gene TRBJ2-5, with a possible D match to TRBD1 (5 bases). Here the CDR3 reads CASTEGAVQYF. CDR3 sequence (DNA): TGTGCCAGCACTGAAGGGGCCGTACAGTACTTC.